This is a list of T cell receptor beta chains from one sample in a study of blood T cell repertoires in COVID-19. Assay: immunoSEQ multiplex PCR; the TCRdb copy retains only in-frame clones and omits some. The sample has 16,000 or so clones, about 88% seen once. The material sequenced was peripheral blood. Every receptor here comes from an older man with acute or convalescent COVID-19. CDR3s include the opening cysteine and the closing phenylalanine or tryptophan. A D gene is named only where the DNA matches it firmly. Size tells how often a clone was seen (once, few, many) or the class of an expanded clone, and some rows leave it out.

TRBV3-1/TRBV3-2,TRBJ1-1,NA,NA,CASTSGQEAFF,TGTGCCAGCACCTCCGGACAGGAAGCTTTCTTT
TRBV5-4,TRBJ1-1,TRBD1,NA,CASRVDRDTEAFF,TGTGCCAGCAGAGTGGACAGGGACACTGAAGCTTTCTTT
TRBV7-9,TRBJ2-6,NA,once,CASSFGGGGGANVLTF,TGTGCCAGCAGCTTCGGGGGAGGTGGTGGGGCCAACGTCCTGACTTTC
TRBV3-1/TRBV3-2,TRBJ1-6,TRBD1,NA,CASSGTANNSPLHF,TGTGCCAGCAGCGGGACAGCAAATAATTCACCCCTCCACTTT
TRBV11-3,TRBJ2-1,NA,NA,CASSLNSGMYNEQFF,TGTGCCAGCAGCTTAAATAGCGGAATGTACAATGAGCAGTTCTTC
TRBV7-2,TRBJ1-6,NA,NA,CASSEDFRPNSPLHF,TGTGCCAGCAGCGAAGACTTTCGCCCGAATTCACCCCTCCACTTT
TRBV19,TRBJ1-4,TRBD1,NA,CASSITVAGGEKLFF,TGTGCCAGTAGTATTACTGTGGCAGGGGGAGAAAAACTGTTTTTT
TRBV5-4,TRBJ2-1,TRBD2,NA,CASSFVAGVNEQFF,TGTGCCAGCAGCTTCGTAGCGGGAGTCAATGAGCAGTTCTTC
TRBV18,TRBJ2-2,NA,NA,CASRPGGDTGELFF,TGTGCCAGCCGCCCGGGGGGCGACACCGGGGAGCTGTTTTTT
TRBV30,TRBJ1-2,TRBD1,once,CAFFQGVWDGYTF,TGTGCCTTCTTCCAGGGGGTATGGGATGGCTACACCTTC